What follows are 30 T cell receptor beta chains derived from one specimen sequenced in a study of CD8 T cells in ankylosing spondylitis. Study results and limitations: In ankylosing spondylitis blood, a motif of seven to nine highly homologous TCR beta variants appeared characteristic.

Via MiXCR, TCRdb re-called the 5' RACE reads, giving one row per CDR3 protein. The top ten clones hold about 15% of a sample with about 400,000 distinct CDR3 sequences, around 20% of them seen once. Antigen specificity for these receptors is unknown. Sequences were obtained from blood, either unsorted or a sorted T cell fraction (not recorded which). The receptors were gathered from a male donor with ankylosing spondylitis.

The table lists this clonotype with a few counts. The chain links TRBV27 to TRBJ2-3; D possibly corresponds to TRBD1 (6 bases). CDR1 MNHEY and CDR2 SMNVEV come from the germline V gene (reference sequence). With 5 bases removed from V and 4 bases from J, the gap between germline ends came to 19 bases. The CDR3 is 16 amino acids. Here the CDR3 reads CASSKTGTFSPDTQYF. The DNA of the CDR3 is TGTGCCAGCAGTAAAACCGGGACATTTTCCCCAGATACGCAGTATTTT.

This clonotype has a count of ten or more. The rearrangement uses TRBV7-8 and TRBJ2-7; TRBD2 is a possible D gene (5 bases). The V gene's germline CDR1 is SGHVS and CDR2 FQNEAQ. Trimming shortened V by 5 bases and J by 2 bases, and 16 bases separated the two germline ends. This CDR3 contains 15 residues. The CDR3 DNA is TGTGCCAGCAGCCCATTCGGGAAACCTACCTACGAGCAGTACTTC. Protein sequence: CASSPFGKPTYEQYF.

This clonotype was picked up a small number of times. The chain recombines TRBV5-1 with TRBJ2-1; unclear D gene. V lost 3 bases and J lost 12, with 10 bases in between. The CDR3 is 11 residues long. Germline V gene data show CDR1 as SGHRS and CDR2 as YFSETQ. CDR3: CASSSRVGQFF. CDR3 sequence (DNA): TGCGCCAGCAGCTCTAGGGTGGGGCAGTTCTTC.

V and J are TRBV10-3 and TRBJ2-2, with D unclear. The V and J ends lost 0 bases and 4 bases respectively, with 9 bases between them. CDR1 ENHRY and CDR2 SYGVKD come from the germline V gene. This CDR3 is 15 amino acids long. This CDR3 reads CAISESVALTGELFF. The CDR3 DNA sequence: TGTGCCATCAGTGAGTCGGTCGCACTCACCGGGGAGCTGTTTTTT.

This rearrangement joins TRBV20-1 to TRBJ2-3; D is unresolved. V lost 4 bases and J lost 3, with 14 bases in between. CDR3 length: 14 amino acids. CDR1 is DFQATT and CDR2 is SNEGSKA in the germline V gene (reference sequence). CDR3 bases: TGCAGTGCTACGTTTAGTCCTTGGACAGATACGCAGTATTTT. Protein: CSATFSPWTDTQYF.

This chain uses TRBV12-3 or TRBV12-4 with TRBJ1-5, with D perhaps matching TRBD1 (5 bases). The CDR3 sequence is 15 residues long. Trimming removed 3 bases at V and 2 bases at J, with 11 bases between. The chain's CDR3 is CASSFNWDGNQPQHF. CDR3 bases: TGTGCCAGCAGTTTTAACTGGGACGGCAATCAGCCCCAGCATTTT.

The chain uses TRBV18 and TRBJ1-5; 8 nucleotides match TRBD1. Germline lookup yields CDR1 KGHSH and CDR2 LQKENI. This CDR3 has 13 residues. The V segment lost 8 bases and the J segment 8 bases; nucleotides outside the gene matches: 8. The CDR3 reads CASASTGDEPQHF. The CDR3 DNA reads as TGTGCCAGCGCGTCGACAGGGGACGAGCCCCAGCATTTT.

There are a few counts of this clonotype. The genes are TRBV6-2 or TRBV6-3 and TRBJ2-1, with D possibly being TRBD1 or TRBD2 (5 bases each). The CDR3 loop spans 11 amino acids. Germline V lookup: CDR1 MNHEY, CDR2 SVGEGT. Trimming shortened V by 8 bases and J by 16 bases, and 18 bases separated the two germline ends. This CDR3 reads CASRLRDLQFF. In nucleotides, the CDR3 is TGTGCCAGCCGACTCCGGGACCTGCAATTCTTC.

This clonotype was detected only a few times. The rearrangement uses TRBV20-1 and TRBJ2-7; TRBD2 might be the D (7 bases). Germline lookup yields CDR1 DFQATT and CDR2 SNEGSKA (reference sequence). V lost 6 bases to trimming and J lost 2 bases, with 23 bases between them. The CDR3 is 16 amino acids. The CDR3 protein is CSAYQGWERGPYEQYF. As DNA, the CDR3 is TGCAGTGCCTATCAGGGGTGGGAGCGGGGACCCTACGAGCAGTACTTC.

The chain carries TRBV6-4 and TRBJ1-3, with D hard to call. Trimming stripped 0 bases from V and 0 bases from J, with 12 bases between. Germline assignment: CDR1 MRHNA and CDR2 SNTAGT. The CDR3 totals 17 residues. The DNA for the CDR3 is TGTGCCAGCAGTGACTCGTACCGGGCCCGCTCTGGAAACACCATATATTTT. As protein: CASSDSYRARSGNTIYF.

The chain combines TRBV25-1 with TRBJ2-3; no firm D call. Trimming stripped 11 bases from V and 6 bases from J, with 12 bases between. The CDR3 spans 11 residues. The V gene's germline CDR1 is MGHDK and CDR2 SYGVNS. This CDR3 reads CAQAPVDTQYF. The CDR3 DNA follows: TGTGCCCAAGCGCCCGTGGATACGCAGTATTTT.

In its sample, this clonotype was seen a few times. The gene calls are TRBV20-1 and TRBJ2-5, with D hard to call. The CDR3 is 11 residues long. Germline CDR1 and CDR2: DFQATT and SNEGSKA (reference sequence). V shed 3 bases and J shed 0 bases, with 2 bases lying between them. The CDR3 DNA reads as TGCAGTGCTAGGAACCAAGAGACCCAGTACTTC. This translates into CSARNQETQYF.

V gene TRBV7-3 combines with J gene TRBJ2-6; D is possibly TRBD2 (7 bases). This CDR3 has 17 amino acids. V lost 2 bases and J 2 bases, leaving 13 bases between the germline ends. CDR1 is SGHTA, CDR2 FQGTGA, per germline. CDR3 bases: TGTGCCAGCAGCTTATCGGGGGGCGCAACTGGGGCCAACGTCCTGACTTTC. Its protein product is CASSLSGGATGANVLTF.

A few counts support this clonotype. The chain employs TRBV10-3 and TRBJ2-3; no clear D. In germline, CDR1 is ENHRY, CDR2 SYGVKD. V lost 10 bases and J lost 0, with 14 bases in between. The CDR3 has 14 residues. CDR3 sequence: CASTDGTSTDTQYF. The CDR3 DNA follows: TGTGCCAGCACAGACGGAACTAGCACAGATACGCAGTATTTT.

This clonotype appeared a few times. The V call is TRBV4-3, the J call TRBJ2-1; 8 nucleotides align to TRBD1. The CDR3 sequence is 15 residues long. Germline-derived CDR1 and CDR2 are LGHNA and YSLEER. V lost 3 bases and J lost 7; bases outside the gene matches: 8. The CDR3 loop reads CASSQKPTGENEQFF. CDR3 nucleotide sequence: TGCGCCAGCAGCCAGAAACCGACAGGGGAGAATGAGCAGTTCTTC.

This rearrangement joins TRBV6-1 to TRBJ1-2; D ambiguous. The length of the CDR3 is 14 residues. Trimming pared 6 bases from V and 7 bases from J, leaving 18 bases between. Germline V gives CDR1 MNHNS, CDR2 SASEGT. CDR3 coding DNA: TGTGCCAGCAGGGTTGTCAGGAAGAATGGTGGCTACACCTTC. Translated, it gives CASRVVRKNGGYTF.

This clonotype was counted a few times. The rearrangement links TRBV7-2 to TRBJ1-5; TRBD1 is a possible D gene (5 bases). Trimming stripped 5 bases from V and 5 bases from J, with 19 bases between. Germline CDR1 SGHTA, CDR2 FQGNSA. The length of the CDR3 is 16 residues. CDR3 sequence: CASSIFTAGAYQPQHF. The CDR3 bases are TGTGCCAGCAGCATTTTTACGGCCGGGGCTTATCAGCCCCAGCATTTT.

In this sample, this clonotype turned up many times. The rearrangement joins TRBV5-1 to TRBJ2-5; no clear D gene. V lost 5 bases and J lost 3, with 8 bases in between. This CDR3 has 12 amino acids. CDR1 and CDR2 (germline): SGHRS, YFSETQ. CDR3 protein: CASRFNEETQYF. CDR3 coding DNA: TGCGCCAGCAGATTCAATGAAGAGACCCAGTACTTC.

The CDR3 loop is CASSFGWAGDIQYF. DNA for the CDR3: TGTGCCAGCAGCTTCGGGTGGGCCGGGGACATTCAGTACTTC. The chain couples TRBV5-5 to TRBJ2-4; possible D gene TRBD2, 5 bases. V shed 2 bases and J shed 8 bases, with 14 bases lying between them. Germline V gene data show CDR1 as SGHKS and CDR2 as YYEKEE (reference sequence). The CDR3 is made up of 14 amino acids.

This clonotype was picked up a small number of times. The genes are TRBV5-1 and TRBJ1-3; 7 bases fit TRBD1. Looked up from germline, CDR1 is SGHRS and CDR2 is YFSETQ. The CDR3 extends over 17 amino acids. J lost 4 bases, V lost 4 bases, and 14 bases had no gene match. CDR3 coding DNA: TGCGCCAGCAGCCTCAAGCACAGGGGAGTTGACGGAAACACCATATATTTT. This translates into CASSLKHRGVDGNTIYF.

The V gene is TRBV18, the J gene TRBJ1-5, with 11 nucleotides matching TRBD1. The CDR3 sequence is 17 residues long. The J segment lost 7 bases and the V segment lost 3 bases, leaving 11 bases of the junction unmatched. The V gene's germline CDR1 is KGHSH and CDR2 LQKENI. CDR3 sequence: CASSPTAGTGGGQPQHF. In nucleotides, the CDR3 is TGTGCCAGCTCACCCACAGCAGGGACAGGGGGTGGACAGCCCCAGCATTTT.

The gene calls are TRBV6-2 or TRBV6-3 and TRBJ2-7; 8 bases are a match to TRBD1. CDR1 is MNHEY and CDR2 is SVGEGT in the germline V gene. V lost 5 bases, J lost 3 bases, and 9 bases stayed unmatched. The length of the CDR3 is 15 residues. CDR3 region: CASSPRDRRNYEQYF. DNA for the CDR3: TGTGCCAGCAGTCCCCGGGACAGGAGAAACTACGAGCAGTACTTC.

The chain recombines TRBV5-6 with TRBJ1-1; tentative D call: TRBD1 (6 bases). The V and J ends lost 6 bases and 3 bases respectively, with 9 bases between them. This CDR3 is built from 12 residues. Germline CDR1 reads SGHDT; CDR2 reads YYEEEE. This CDR3 reads CASIQGDTEAFF. The CDR3 nucleotides are TGTGCCAGCATACAGGGCGACACTGAAGCTTTCTTT.

The chain combines TRBV29-1 with TRBJ2-3, with unresolved D. Trimming cost V 7 bases and J 3 bases, with 8 bases left between them. This CDR3 is built from 11 residues. Germline V gene sequence: CDR1 SQVTM, CDR2 ANQGSEA. CDR3 in DNA: TGCAGCGCCTCCGTGACAGATACGCAGTATTTT. This encodes CSASVTDTQYF.

The sample holds a few counts of this clonotype. The gene calls are TRBV7-2 and TRBJ2-1; 7 bases map to TRBD2. CDR3 length: 16 residues. J gave up 3 bases and V 5 bases, and 10 bases lay outside the gene matches. Germline-derived CDR1 and CDR2 are SGHTA and FQGNSA. CDR3 sequence (DNA): TGTGCCAGCAGCCCCTGGGGCGCGGGAGTCTACAATGAGCAGTTCTTC. It codes for CASSPWGAGVYNEQFF. Full variable domain (missing parts from reference TRBV7-2 and TRBJ2-1): GAGVSQSPSNKVTEKGKDVELRCDPISGHTALYWYRQSLGQGLEFLIYFQGNSAPDKSGLPSDRFSAERTGGSVSTLTIQRTQQEDSAVYLCASSPWGAGVYNEQFFGPGTRLTVL.

The sample holds a few counts of this clonotype. J is TRBJ2-7 and V is TRBV25-1; 12 bases are a match to TRBD2. Germline-derived CDR1 and CDR2 are MGHDK and SYGVNS. This CDR3 comprises 17 residues. The ends lost 6 bases at V and 2 bases at J; junction bases unmatched: 11. CDR3 coding DNA: TGTGCCAGCAGCCGGGGAGCTAGCGGGAGGGAAACCTACGAGCAGTACTTC. Amino acid sequence: CASSRGASGRETYEQYF.

On this clonotype itself: Sequence at one end of the junction differs from germline and may be a read error. The chain recombines TRBV7-7 with TRBJ2-1; TRBD1 matches at 12 bases. CDR3 length: 15 amino acids. Germline assignment: CDR1 SSHAT and CDR2 FNYEAQ (reference sequence). The CDR3 is CASSLGTGGQDEQFF. The CDR3 DNA reads as TGTGCTAGCAGCTTAGGGACAGGGGGCCAGGATGAGCAGTTCTTC.

This clonotype was recorded a few times. The CDR3 reads CASSLQGTYNSPLHF. The CDR3 DNA is TGTGCCAGCAGTTTACAGGGCACCTATAATTCACCCCTCCACTTT. This chain uses TRBV27 with TRBJ1-6; tentatively, D is TRBD1 (5 bases). The V gene lost 2 bases and the J gene lost 2 bases, with 7 bases spanning the gap. The CDR3 extends over 15 amino acids. Germline-derived CDR1 and CDR2 are MNHEY and SMNVEV (reference sequence).

This clonotype was observed a few times. The rearrangement joins TRBV27 to TRBJ2-1, with TRBD2 matching over 7 bases. The CDR3 runs 16 residues. From germline, CDR1 is MNHEY and CDR2 SMNVEV (reference sequence). V was clipped by 3 bases and J by 3 bases; unmatched bases: 8. The DNA of the CDR3 is TGTGCCAGCAGTTTGGAATGGGAGGGCGGCTACAATGAGCAGTTCTTC. It codes for CASSLEWEGGYNEQFF.

This CDR3 is CASGPFSGSYEQYF. The CDR3 DNA reads TGTGCTAGTGGCCCCTTTAGCGGGTCCTACGAGCAGTACTTC. The rearrangement uses TRBV12-5 and TRBJ2-7; TRBD2 agrees at 7 bases. CDR1 is LGHNT and CDR2 is FRNRAP in the germline V gene. This CDR3 is built from 14 residues. With V trimmed by 6 bases and J by 1 base, 6 bases remained unmatched.